This T cell receptor (beta chain) was recovered during a study of T cell responses to AZD1222 COVID-19 vaccine. This CDR3 region has 16 residues. Germline V gene data show CDR1 as SGDLS and CDR2 as YYNGEE. The V end lost 4 bases, the J end lost 2 bases, and 17 bases lay between the germline ends. Repertoires were generated with immunoSEQ multiplex PCR, while TCRdb's copy carries only in-frame clones and drops some. Here the sample spans about 56,000 clones, 80% to 90% being singletons. This receptor was identified in an adult in good health. The specimen was peripheral blood, collected on day 0 of AZD1222 vaccination. The chain recombines TRBV9 with TRBJ2-3; maybe TRBD1 (7 bases). Here the CDR3 reads CASSPRGDRFTDTQYF. For the CDR3, the DNA is TGTGCCAGCAGCCCCAGGGGGGATCGATTCACAGATACGCAGTATTTT.